Here is one T cell receptor (beta chain) with its context. The antigen is not known. TCRdb fed the 5' RACE reads into MiXCR, producing one record per CDR3 protein. Of tens of thousands of distinct CDR3 sequences listed, about 5% are singletons. This sample stems from a study of early T cells in non-severe SARS-CoV-2 infection. Study overall: Sequencing of bulk RNA from unsorted whole blood was done, without chain pairing.

General study findings and limits: VDJdb matching, biased toward anti-spike CD8 responses, missed private and CD4 specificities.

The V gene's germline CDR1 is SGHTA and CDR2 FQGNSA. This CDR3 has 14 amino acids. Trimming pared 5 bases from V and 3 bases from J, leaving 13 bases between. The sample taken for sequencing was whole blood. The chain couples TRBV7-2 to TRBJ1-2, with D perhaps TRBD1 (6 bases). The source is an adult who was a healthcare worker with PCR-confirmed SARS-CoV-2 infection or an uninfected control (not recorded which). The CDR3 coding sequence is TGTGCCAGCAGCGAAGGACAGCCTTACTATGGCTACACCTTC. Its protein product is CASSEGQPYYGYTF.